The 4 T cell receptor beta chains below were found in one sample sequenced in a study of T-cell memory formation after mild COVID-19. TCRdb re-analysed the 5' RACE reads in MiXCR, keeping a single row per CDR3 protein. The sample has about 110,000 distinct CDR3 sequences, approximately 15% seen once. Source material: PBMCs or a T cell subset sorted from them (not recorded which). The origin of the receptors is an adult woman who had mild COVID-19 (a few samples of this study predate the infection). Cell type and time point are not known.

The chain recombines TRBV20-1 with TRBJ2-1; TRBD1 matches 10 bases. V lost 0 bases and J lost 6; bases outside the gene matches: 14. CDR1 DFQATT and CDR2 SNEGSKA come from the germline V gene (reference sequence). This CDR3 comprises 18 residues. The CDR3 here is CSARDRNFLGTGVNEQFF. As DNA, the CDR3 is TGCAGTGCTAGAGACCGCAACTTCTTGGGGACAGGGGTCAATGAGCAGTTCTTC.

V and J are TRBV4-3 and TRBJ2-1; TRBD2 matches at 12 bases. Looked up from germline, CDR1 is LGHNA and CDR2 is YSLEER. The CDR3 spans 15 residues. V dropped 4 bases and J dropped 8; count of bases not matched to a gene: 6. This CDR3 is CASSPTSGSLDEQFF. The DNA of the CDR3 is TGCGCCAGCAGCCCGACTAGCGGGAGTCTCGATGAGCAGTTCTTC.

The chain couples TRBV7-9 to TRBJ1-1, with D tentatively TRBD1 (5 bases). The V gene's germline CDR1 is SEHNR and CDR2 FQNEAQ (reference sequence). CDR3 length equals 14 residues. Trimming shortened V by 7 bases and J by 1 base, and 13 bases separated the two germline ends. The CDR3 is CASNPPQGNTEAFF. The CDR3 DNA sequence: TGTGCCAGCAACCCCCCGCAGGGGAACACTGAAGCTTTCTTT.

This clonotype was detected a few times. CDR3 in amino acids: CATSEPSLSNQPQHF. The CDR3 region has the DNA TGTGCCACCAGTGAGCCCAGTCTTAGCAATCAGCCCCAGCATTTT. V and J are TRBV24-1 and TRBJ1-5; no definite D call. Trimming removed 4 bases at V and 0 bases at J, with 9 bases between. This CDR3 contains 15 residues. The V gene's germline CDR1 is KGHDR and CDR2 SFDVKD.